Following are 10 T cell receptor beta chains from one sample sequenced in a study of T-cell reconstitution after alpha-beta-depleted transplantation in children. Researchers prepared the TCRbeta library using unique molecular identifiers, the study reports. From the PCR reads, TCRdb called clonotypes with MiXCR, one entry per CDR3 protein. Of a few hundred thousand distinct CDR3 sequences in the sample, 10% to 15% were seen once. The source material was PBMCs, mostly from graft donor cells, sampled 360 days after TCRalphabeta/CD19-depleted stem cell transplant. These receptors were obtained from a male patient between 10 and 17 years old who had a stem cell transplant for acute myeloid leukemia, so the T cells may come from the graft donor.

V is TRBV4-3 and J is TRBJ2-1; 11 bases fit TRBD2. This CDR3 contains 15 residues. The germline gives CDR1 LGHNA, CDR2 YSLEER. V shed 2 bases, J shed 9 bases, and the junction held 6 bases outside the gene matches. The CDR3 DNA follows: TGCGCCAGCAGCCAAATGACTAGCGGGAAAGGTGAGCAGTTCTTC. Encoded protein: CASSQMTSGKGEQFF.

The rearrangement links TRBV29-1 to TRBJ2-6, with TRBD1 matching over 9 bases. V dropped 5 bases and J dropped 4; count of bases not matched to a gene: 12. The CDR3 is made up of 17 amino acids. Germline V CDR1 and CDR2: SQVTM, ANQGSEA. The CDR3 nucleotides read TGCAGCGTTTATTCCCCCGGGACAGGGACCGGGGCCAACGTCCTGACTTTC. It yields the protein CSVYSPGTGTGANVLTF.

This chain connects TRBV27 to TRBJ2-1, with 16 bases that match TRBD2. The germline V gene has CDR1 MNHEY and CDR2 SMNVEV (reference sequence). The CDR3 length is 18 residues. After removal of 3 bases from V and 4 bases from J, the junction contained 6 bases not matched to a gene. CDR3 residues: CASSFGTSGRVSYNEQFF. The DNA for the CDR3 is TGTGCCAGCAGTTTCGGGACTAGCGGGAGGGTGAGTTACAATGAGCAGTTCTTC.

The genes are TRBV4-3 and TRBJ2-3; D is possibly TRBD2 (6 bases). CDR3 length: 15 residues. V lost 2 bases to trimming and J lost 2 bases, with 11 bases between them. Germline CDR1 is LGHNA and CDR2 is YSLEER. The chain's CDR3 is CASSQFLANTDTQYF. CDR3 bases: TGCGCCAGCAGCCAATTCCTAGCGAACACAGATACGCAGTATTTT.

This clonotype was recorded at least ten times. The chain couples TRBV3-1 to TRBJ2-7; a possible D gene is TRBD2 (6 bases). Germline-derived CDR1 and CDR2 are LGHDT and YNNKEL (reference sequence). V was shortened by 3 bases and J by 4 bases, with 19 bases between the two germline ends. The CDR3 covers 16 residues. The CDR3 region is CASSQASGTGTYEQYF. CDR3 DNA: TGTGCCAGCAGCCAGGCCTCCGGGACTGGAACATACGAGCAGTACTTC.

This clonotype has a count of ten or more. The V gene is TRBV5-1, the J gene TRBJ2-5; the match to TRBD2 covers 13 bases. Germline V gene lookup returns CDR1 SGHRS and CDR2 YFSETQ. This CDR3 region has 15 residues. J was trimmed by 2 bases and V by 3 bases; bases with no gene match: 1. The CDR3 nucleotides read TGCGCCAGCAGCTGGGGACTAGCGGGACAAGAGACCCAGTACTTC. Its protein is CASSWGLAGQETQYF.

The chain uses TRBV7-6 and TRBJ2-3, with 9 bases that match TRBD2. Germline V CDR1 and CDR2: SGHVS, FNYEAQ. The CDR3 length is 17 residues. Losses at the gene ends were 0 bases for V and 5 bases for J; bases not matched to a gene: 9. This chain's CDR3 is CASSLAWAGGPQDTQYF. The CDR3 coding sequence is TGTGCCAGCAGCTTAGCGTGGGCGGGAGGGCCGCAAGATACGCAGTATTTT.

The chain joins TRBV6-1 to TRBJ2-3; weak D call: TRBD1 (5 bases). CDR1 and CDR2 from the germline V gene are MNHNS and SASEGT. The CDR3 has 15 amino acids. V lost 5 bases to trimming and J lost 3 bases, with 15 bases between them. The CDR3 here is CASSPPGRVTDTQYF. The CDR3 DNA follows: TGTGCCAGCAGTCCCCCGGGCAGGGTAACAGATACGCAGTATTTT.

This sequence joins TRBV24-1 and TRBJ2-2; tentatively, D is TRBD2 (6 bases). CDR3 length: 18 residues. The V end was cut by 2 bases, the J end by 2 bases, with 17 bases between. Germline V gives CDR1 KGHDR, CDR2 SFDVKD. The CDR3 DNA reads TGTGCCACCAGTGATTATGGGACTTTTAGTGGCAACACCGGGGAGCTGTTTTTT. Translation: CATSDYGTFSGNTGELFF.

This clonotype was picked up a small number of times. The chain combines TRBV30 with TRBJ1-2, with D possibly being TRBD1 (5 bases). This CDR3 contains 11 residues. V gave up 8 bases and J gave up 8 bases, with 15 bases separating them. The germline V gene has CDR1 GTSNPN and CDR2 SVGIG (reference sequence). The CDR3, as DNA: TGTGCCGTTTCACAGGTTTTGGGCTACACCTTC. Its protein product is CAVSQVLGYTF.